Reported below is one T cell receptor (beta chain). This record comes from a study of molecular identifiers for immune sequencing clone quantification. TCRdb reprocessed the PCR reads via MiXCR and lists one record per CDR3 protein. The data show 90,000 to 120,000 distinct CDR3 sequences, with around 33% seen just once and 4% to 5% held by the top ten. CDR1 and CDR2 (germline): SGHRS, YFSETQ. The V gene end was trimmed by 2 bases and the J gene end by 3 bases; junction bases not matched to a gene: 6. This CDR3 spans 15 amino acids. Naive CD8 T cells were picked out by sorting for CD8+CD4-CCR7+CD45RA+.

This sequence originates from a human donor in good health. Some libraries in this study had Jurkat cell RNA spiked in. The rearrangement uses TRBV5-1 and TRBJ2-3, with 7 bases fitting TRBD2. Material for sequencing was naive CD8+ T cells from blood, with Jurkat cell RNA spiked in. Subset described: FACS-sorted CD8+CD4-CCR7+CD45RA+ naive T cells. CDR3 loop: CASSLAGPGTDTQYF. In DNA form, the CDR3 reads TGCGCCAGCAGCTTAGCGGGGCCGGGGACAGATACGCAGTATTTT.